These 4 T cell receptor beta chains originate from one sample sequenced in a study of T-cell reconstitution after alpha-beta-depleted transplantation in children. Unique molecular identifiers were incorporated during preparation of the TCRbeta library. TCRdb recomputed calls from the PCR reads with MiXCR, one row per CDR3 protein. The sample records about 470,000 distinct CDR3 sequences, roughly 44% being singletons. This specimen was PBMCs, taken before TCRalphabeta/CD19-depleted stem cell transplant. The receptors were gathered from a girl aged 2-10 years with aplastic anemia, due to receive a stem cell transplant.

This clonotype was seen a few times. This chain uses TRBV28 with TRBJ1-5; TRBD1 matches at 7 bases. V dropped 5 bases and J dropped 2; count of bases not matched to a gene: 3. Germline V gene sequence: CDR1 MDHEN, CDR2 SYDVKM. The CDR3 is made up of 14 amino acids. The CDR3 nucleotides read TGTGCCAGCAGTCGGGACAGTCGCAATCAGCCCCAGCATTTT. Translated: CASSRDSRNQPQHF.

This clonotype has just a few counts. V and J are TRBV7-9 and TRBJ2-2; 9 nucleotides match TRBD2. The CDR3 consists of 15 residues. Unmatched junction bases numbered 1, after V lost 3 bases and J lost 2 bases. From germline, CDR1 is SEHNR and CDR2 FQNEAQ (reference sequence). CDR3 sequence: CASSFSGRNTGELFF. In DNA form, the CDR3 reads TGTGCCAGCAGCTTTAGCGGGAGAAACACCGGGGAGCTGTTTTTT.

The chain couples TRBV7-9 to TRBJ2-1, with a weak D call TRBD2 (5 bases). Germline CDR1 SEHNR, CDR2 FQNEAQ (reference sequence). The CDR3 runs to 13 residues. Trimming took off 3 bases at V and 8 bases at J, with 11 bases between the two ends. The CDR3 loop is CASSFSGKDEQFF. DNA of the CDR3: TGTGCCAGCAGCTTCTCCGGGAAGGATGAGCAGTTCTTC.

This clonotype was picked up many times. This rearrangement joins TRBV5-1 to TRBJ2-7, with 12 bases fitting TRBD2. The V gene's germline CDR1 is SGHRS and CDR2 YFSETQ. The CDR3 spans 16 residues. V shed 4 bases, J shed 7 bases, and the junction held 12 bases outside the gene matches. The DNA of the CDR3 is TGCGCCAGCAGCCCCTCTCTAGCGGGAGGGCCAGGGGAGCAGTACTTC. This codes for CASSPSLAGGPGEQYF.